This T cell receptor beta chain was captured in a study of blood T cell repertoires in COVID-19. Study overall: Whether acute or convalescent, the COVID-19 samples came from the United States, Italy and Spain. The cDNA or gDNA used as material had been derived from T cells, B-cell-depleted T cells, or PBMCs.

In the authors' methods: Nucleated cell counts were estimated from reference gene primer amplification. TCRdb's table, derived via immunoSEQ multiplex PCR, lists solely in-frame clones and lacks some. Clone size and the V and J calls come from that table; the DNA yielded D and trimming. The table shows roughly 120,000 clones, with more than 80% occurring only once. This CDR3 contains 17 residues. V lost 4 bases to trimming and J lost 6 bases; unmatched junction nucleotides: 12. Germline V gene data show CDR1 as WSHSY and CDR2 as SAAADI. Enrolled during active infection, Seattle patients were then followed longitudinally. This clone was detected only a few times.

Sequencing used peripheral blood. This chain joins TRBV10-2 and TRBJ1-6; 7 bases are a match to TRBD1. The TCR was taken from a woman aged 60-75 years with COVID-19, enrolled during active disease. The CDR3 DNA follows: TGCGCCAGCAGTGCGTGGAGAGGGGGCGCGACTAATTCACCCCTCCACTTT. It specifies CASSAWRGGATNSPLHF.